A selection of T cell receptor beta chains follows, all from one sample in a study of blood T cell repertoires in COVID-19. Sequencing was performed with immunoSEQ multiplex PCR; in TCRdb, only in-frame clones are kept and a portion is missing. In the table there are approximately 300,000 clones, about 87% of which are singletons. Source material: peripheral blood. These receptors originate from a woman in her forties or fifties with COVID-19, enrolled during active disease. CDR3s include the opening cysteine and the closing phenylalanine or tryptophan.

CDR3aa	j_gene	v_gene
CASSQREQGVFHEQFF	TRBJ2-1	TRBV5-4
CASSWDNPTDTQYF	TRBJ2-3	TRBV5-1
CSVVGSYEQYF	TRBJ2-7	TRBV29-1
CASSPTGNQPQHF	TRBJ1-5	TRBV19
CASVGGSEAFF	TRBJ1-1	TRBV12-3/TRBV12-4
CASSLFRDRSHNEQFF	TRBJ2-1	TRBV7-9
CASSVEGGEEYGYTF	TRBJ1-2	TRBV9
CASSLTGGDLYEQYF	TRBJ2-7	TRBV5-4
CASSLGHAPSNEQFF	TRBJ2-1	TRBV7-6
CASRRTGTGGGYEQYF	TRBJ2-7	TRBV3-1/TRBV3-2
CASSLNTRETQYF	TRBJ2-5	TRBV7-9
CAVSRPTGPHGLYNSPLHF	TRBJ1-6	TRBV23-1
CASSQDRGLSGYTF	TRBJ1-2	TRBV27
CASSLGLLAKNIQYF	TRBJ2-4	TRBV5-1
CASSSSGTGGRGEQFF	TRBJ2-1	TRBV6-6
CASSLKPPGESDEQYF	TRBJ2-7	TRBV7-6
CATSDFAGEADTQYF	TRBJ2-3	TRBV24-1
CASSLMAGDNQPQHF	TRBJ1-5	TRBV7-9
CAWSVVGRLSYGYTF	TRBJ1-2	TRBV30
CASSGRTNQPQHF	TRBJ1-5	TRBV6-5
CASSREVGGEWYEQYF	TRBJ2-7	TRBV14
CSVERGGGGTDTQYF	TRBJ2-3	TRBV29-1
CASRMRDSPYQPQHF	TRBJ1-5	TRBV27
CSVRGGGSGSNQPQHF	TRBJ1-5	TRBV29-1
CASSQDGEADF	TRBJ2-7	TRBV3-1/TRBV3-2
CASSADRGMRNEQFF	TRBJ2-1	TRBV5-6
CASSYSGTNNEQFF	TRBJ2-1	TRBV6-2/TRBV6-3
CASSQFMGQRSDEQYF	TRBJ2-7	TRBV4-1
CASSPRVEATMYGYTF	TRBJ1-2	TRBV5-1
CAWSTSYSGELFF	TRBJ2-2	TRBV30
CASSQGQANTEAFF	TRBJ1-1	TRBV3-1/TRBV3-2
CASSQPALAYNEQFF	TRBJ2-1	TRBV4-1
CASSLGDRVSGEAFF	TRBJ1-1	TRBV28
CASSLGLGETQYF	TRBJ2-5	TRBV7-9
CATSKGAPTDTQYF	TRBJ2-3	TRBV15
CASFIKGTELGEQYF	TRBJ2-7	TRBV4-1
CASSDRANTEAFF	TRBJ1-1	TRBV10-1
CASSEALQRGQDEQYF	TRBJ2-7	TRBV2
CASSYRQGNQPQHF	TRBJ1-5	TRBV7-2
CASSHRAGVKKLFF	TRBJ1-4	TRBV6-6
CASSRFGLRQYF	TRBJ2-3	TRBV10-1
CASATSTGASGEKLFF	TRBJ1-4	TRBV27
CASRVQGRLNTEAFF	TRBJ1-1	TRBV2
CASSWDRDEQYF	TRBJ2-7	TRBV5-6
CASSPSSGTGVSPLHF	TRBJ1-6	TRBV9
CASSSPGLAGIKDTQYF	TRBJ2-3	TRBV7-3
CAWRPRVSGANVLTF	TRBJ2-6	TRBV30
CASRRQGDSYNEQFF	TRBJ2-1	TRBV19
CSVALTGSHEQYF	TRBJ2-7	TRBV29-1
CASSLITSTGEQYF	TRBJ2-7	TRBV11-2
CASSIGRGNTEAFF	TRBJ1-1	TRBV19
CASSFPGFNTEAFF	TRBJ1-1	TRBV5-4
CASTPAGRNTEAFF	TRBJ1-1	TRBV28
CASNPSGRMVDTQYF	TRBJ2-3	TRBV9